The clone carrying this T cell receptor beta chain was counted many times. What was amplified from RNA transcripts were TCR beta CDR3 regions. The HTBI primer set drove a first-round RT-PCR of the TCR CDR3. TCRdb passed the multiplex PCR reads through MiXCR, listing each CDR3 protein once. Among about 380,000 distinct CDR3 sequences, more than 12% were seen once, and the ten largest hold 15% to 20%. This sample is drawn from a study of T cells in Graves' hyperthyroidism and ophthalmopathy. Across the study: Peripheral blood collection took place at initial diagnosis, before any treatment.

Clinical Activity Scores of at least 3, NOSPECS grades of at least 4 and durations under 3 months characterized ophthalmopathy patients. Reasons for excluding patients were uncontrolled infection, other autoimmune disease, pregnancy or lactation. Fresh 10 ml peripheral blood yielded PBMCs. What was sequenced was blood. The receptor comes from a woman between 25 and 40 years old with Graves' ophthalmopathy.

Here the CDR3 DNA reads TGCGCCAGCAGCCAAATAGGGACAGGGTATTCACCCCTCCACTTT. Amino acids: CASSQIGTGYSPLHF. The gene calls are TRBV4-1 and TRBJ1-6; 9 bases match TRBD1. The CDR3 covers 15 residues. The V gene end was trimmed by 2 bases and the J gene end by 8 bases; junction bases not matched to a gene: 4. Germline lookup yields CDR1 MGHRA and CDR2 YSYEKL.